The TCR beta chain under discussion was sequenced for a study of T cell responses to AZD1222 COVID-19 vaccine. To note about this clone: The antigen remains unidentified.

Second-dose recipients at about 4 or about 12 weeks were treated as one pooled group. Profiled with immunoSEQ multiplex PCR; TCRdb holds only in-frame clones, not every one. The sample carries 130,000 to 150,000 clones, just over 90% recorded once. Findings of the study overall: Once two AZD1222 doses were given, Spike-specific TCR breadth and depth went up. AZD1222 recipients seropositive at baseline numbered only six or seven.

Trimming took 4 bases from V and 4 from J, leaving 4 bases between them. This CDR3 region has 11 residues. The germline V gene encodes CDR1 SQVTM and CDR2 ANQGSEA. The J gene is TRBJ2-2, the V gene TRBV29-1; unclear D gene. The specimen was peripheral blood, collected 28 days after the second AZD1222 dose. The TCR was taken from an adult who received the AZD1222 COVID-19 vaccine. CDR3 sequence (DNA): TGCAGCGTTGGAATCACCGGGGAGCTGTTTTTT. This codes for CSVGITGELFF.